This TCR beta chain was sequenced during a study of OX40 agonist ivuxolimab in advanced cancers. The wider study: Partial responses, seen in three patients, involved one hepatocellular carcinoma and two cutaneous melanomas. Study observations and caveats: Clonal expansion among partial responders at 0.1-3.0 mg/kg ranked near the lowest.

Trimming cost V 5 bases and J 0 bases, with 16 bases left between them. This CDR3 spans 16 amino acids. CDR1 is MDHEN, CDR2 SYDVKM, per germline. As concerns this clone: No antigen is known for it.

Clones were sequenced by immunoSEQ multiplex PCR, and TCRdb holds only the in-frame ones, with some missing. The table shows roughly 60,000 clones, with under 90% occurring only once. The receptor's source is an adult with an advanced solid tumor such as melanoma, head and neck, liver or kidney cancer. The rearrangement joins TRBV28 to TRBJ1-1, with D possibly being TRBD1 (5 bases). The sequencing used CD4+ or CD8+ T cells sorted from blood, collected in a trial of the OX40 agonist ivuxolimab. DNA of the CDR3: TGTGCCAGCAGTCTTCGGGACCTAGTGATGAACACTGAAGCTTTCTTT. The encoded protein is CASSLRDLVMNTEAFF.